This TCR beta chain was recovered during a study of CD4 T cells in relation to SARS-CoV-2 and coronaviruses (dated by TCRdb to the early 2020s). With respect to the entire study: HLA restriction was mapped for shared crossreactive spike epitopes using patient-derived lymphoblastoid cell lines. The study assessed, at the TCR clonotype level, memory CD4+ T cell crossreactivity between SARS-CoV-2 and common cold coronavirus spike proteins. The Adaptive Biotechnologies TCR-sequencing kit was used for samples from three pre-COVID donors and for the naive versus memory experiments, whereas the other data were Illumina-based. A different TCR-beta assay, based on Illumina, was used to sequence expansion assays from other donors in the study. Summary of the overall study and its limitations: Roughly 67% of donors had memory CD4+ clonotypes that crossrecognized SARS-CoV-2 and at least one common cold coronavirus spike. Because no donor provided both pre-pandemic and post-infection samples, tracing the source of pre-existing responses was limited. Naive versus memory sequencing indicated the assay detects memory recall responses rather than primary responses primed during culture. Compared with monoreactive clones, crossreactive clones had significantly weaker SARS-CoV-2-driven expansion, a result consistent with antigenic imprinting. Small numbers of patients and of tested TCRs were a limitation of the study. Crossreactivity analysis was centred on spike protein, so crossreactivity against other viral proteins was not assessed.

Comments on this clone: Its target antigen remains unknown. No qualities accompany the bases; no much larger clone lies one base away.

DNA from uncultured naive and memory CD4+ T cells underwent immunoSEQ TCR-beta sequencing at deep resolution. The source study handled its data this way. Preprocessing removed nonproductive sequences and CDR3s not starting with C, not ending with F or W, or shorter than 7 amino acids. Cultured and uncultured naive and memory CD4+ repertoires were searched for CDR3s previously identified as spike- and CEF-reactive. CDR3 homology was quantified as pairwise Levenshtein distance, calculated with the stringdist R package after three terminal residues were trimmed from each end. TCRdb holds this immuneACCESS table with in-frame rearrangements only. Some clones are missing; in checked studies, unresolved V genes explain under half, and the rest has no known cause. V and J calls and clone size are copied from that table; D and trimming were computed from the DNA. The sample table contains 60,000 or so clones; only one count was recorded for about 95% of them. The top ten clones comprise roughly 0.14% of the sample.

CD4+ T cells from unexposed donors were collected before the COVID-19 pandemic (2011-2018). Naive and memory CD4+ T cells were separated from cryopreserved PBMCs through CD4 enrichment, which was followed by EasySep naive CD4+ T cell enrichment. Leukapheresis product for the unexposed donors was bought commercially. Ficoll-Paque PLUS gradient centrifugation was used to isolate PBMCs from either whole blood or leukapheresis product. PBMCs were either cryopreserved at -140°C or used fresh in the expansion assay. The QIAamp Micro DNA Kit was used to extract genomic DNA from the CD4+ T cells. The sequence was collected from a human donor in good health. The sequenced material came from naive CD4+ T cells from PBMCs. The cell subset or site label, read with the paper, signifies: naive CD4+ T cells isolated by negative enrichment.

The CDR3 in this case is CASSLGGVETQYF. At the DNA level, the sequence is TGTGCCAGCAGTTTAGGAGGGGTGGAGACCCAGTACTTC. The V and J segments used are TRBV28 and TRBJ2-5; TRBD2 is perhaps the D gene, given 6 matching bases. The germline ends are 9 bases apart after V is trimmed by 2 bases and J by 5 bases. CDR1 and CDR2 (MDHEN, SYDVKM) derive from the germline V gene. The CDR3 numbers 13 residues from cysteine through phenylalanine. The kept DNA is CDR3 alone, 39 bases in frame from the first base.